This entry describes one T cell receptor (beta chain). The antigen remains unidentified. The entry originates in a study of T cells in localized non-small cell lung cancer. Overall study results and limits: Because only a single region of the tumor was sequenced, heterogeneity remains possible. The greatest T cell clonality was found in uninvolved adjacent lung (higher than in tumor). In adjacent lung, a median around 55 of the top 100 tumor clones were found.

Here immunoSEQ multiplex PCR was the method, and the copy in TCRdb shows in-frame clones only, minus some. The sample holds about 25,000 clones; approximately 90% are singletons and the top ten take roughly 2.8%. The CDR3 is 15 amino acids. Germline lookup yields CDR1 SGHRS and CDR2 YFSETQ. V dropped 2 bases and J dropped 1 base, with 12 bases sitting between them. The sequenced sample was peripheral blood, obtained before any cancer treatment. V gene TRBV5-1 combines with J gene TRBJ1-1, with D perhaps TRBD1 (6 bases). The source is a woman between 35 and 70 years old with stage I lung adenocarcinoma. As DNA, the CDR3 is TGCGCCAGCAGCTTTCAGGGGACCTGGAACACTGAAGCTTTCTTT. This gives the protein CASSFQGTWNTEAFF.